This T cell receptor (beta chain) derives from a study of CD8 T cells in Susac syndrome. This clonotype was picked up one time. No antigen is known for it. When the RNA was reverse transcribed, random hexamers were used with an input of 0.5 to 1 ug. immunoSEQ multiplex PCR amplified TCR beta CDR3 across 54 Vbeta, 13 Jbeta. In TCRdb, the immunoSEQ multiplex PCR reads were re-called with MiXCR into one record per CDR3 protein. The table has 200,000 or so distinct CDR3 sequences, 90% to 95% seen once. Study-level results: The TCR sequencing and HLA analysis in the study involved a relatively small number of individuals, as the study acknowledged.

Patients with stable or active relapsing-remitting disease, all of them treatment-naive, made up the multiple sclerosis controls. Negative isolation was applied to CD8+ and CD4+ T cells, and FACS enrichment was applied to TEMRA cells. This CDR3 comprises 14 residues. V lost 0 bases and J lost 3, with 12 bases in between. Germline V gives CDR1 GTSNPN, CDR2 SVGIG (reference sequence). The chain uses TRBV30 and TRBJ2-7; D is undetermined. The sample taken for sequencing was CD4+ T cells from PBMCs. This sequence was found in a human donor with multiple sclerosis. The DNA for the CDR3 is TGTGCCTGGAGTGTACAAGGGTCGCTCTACGAGCAGTACTTC. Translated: CAWSVQGSLYEQYF.